The 3 T cell receptor beta chains reported below all come from one sample, sequenced in a study of graft-versus-host responses after intestinal transplantation. The plating included about 200,000 irradiated, violet-dye-labeled stimulator cells together with about 200,000 CFSE-labeled responder cells. TCRdb keeps only in-frame clones here, not all; method: immunoSEQ multiplex PCR. The data hold 20,000 to 25,000 clones, with about 48% observed a single time. The sequenced sample was alloreactive CD8+ T cells from a mixed lymphocyte reaction culture, obtained before transplantation. Documented subset: CFSE-low proliferating T cells sorted from approximately 6-day pre-transplant mixed lymphocyte reaction (GvH or HvG direction). These receptors all stem from a human patient who was an organ donor for intestinal transplantation.

The chain combines TRBV21-1 with TRBJ1-4. TRBV21-1 is assigned pseudogene status. This CDR3 comprises 17 residues. The CDR3 DNA is TGTGCCAGCAGCAAAGCGCTCAGTAGGGTCGGGCACGAAAAACTGTTTTTT. Amino acid sequence: CASSKALSRVGHEKLFF.

The chain uses TRBV7-6 and TRBJ2-7; 9 nucleotides line up with TRBD2. Germline CDR1 is SGHVS and CDR2 is FNYEAQ. This CDR3 spans 18 amino acids. The J segment lost 2 bases and the V segment lost 2 bases, leaving 13 bases of the junction unmatched. The CDR3 reads CASSLLPMGVAGAYEQYF. Here the CDR3 DNA reads TGTGCCAGCAGCTTACTCCCAATGGGAGTAGCGGGAGCCTACGAGCAGTACTTC.

This clone has a handful of counts. This chain links TRBV27 with TRBJ2-7; 8 nucleotides line up with TRBD2. CDR1 and CDR2 from the germline V gene are MNHEY and SMNVEV (reference sequence). CDR3 size: 16 residues. The ends lost 2 bases at V and 3 bases at J; junction bases unmatched: 9. In DNA form, the CDR3 reads TGTGCCAGCAGTTTAACCTCGGGGCTAGCGGGCTACGAGCAGTACTTC. This sequence encodes CASSLTSGLAGYEQYF.